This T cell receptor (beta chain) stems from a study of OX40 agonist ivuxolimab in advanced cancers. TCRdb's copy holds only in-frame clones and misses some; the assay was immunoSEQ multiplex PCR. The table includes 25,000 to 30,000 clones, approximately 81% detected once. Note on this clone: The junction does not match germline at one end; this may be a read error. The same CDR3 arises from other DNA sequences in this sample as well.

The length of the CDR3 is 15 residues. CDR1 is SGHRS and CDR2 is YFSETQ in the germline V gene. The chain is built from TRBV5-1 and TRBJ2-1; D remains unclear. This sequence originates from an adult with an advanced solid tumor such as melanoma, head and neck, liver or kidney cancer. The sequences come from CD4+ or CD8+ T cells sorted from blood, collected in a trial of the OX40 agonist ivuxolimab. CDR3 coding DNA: TGCGCCAGCAGCCCAATCGGAGTCGCCTACAATGAACAGTTCTTC. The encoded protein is CASSPIGVAYNEQFF.